This note documents a single TCR beta chain sequence. The antigen it recognizes is unknown. No base quality values were provided; no much bigger clone lies one nucleotide off. TCRbeta CDR3 regions were amplified from genomic DNA using the immunoSEQ Assay, a bias-controlled multiplex PCR. Concerning the study's data processing: The number of nucleated cells in each sample was estimated from the amplification of reference gene primers within the assay. To quantify the absolute abundance of each unique TCRbeta CDR3 rearrangement, sequence reads were collapsed and filtered. For each sample, productive Simpson clonality was calculated as the square root of Simpson's diversity index over productive rearrangements. TCRdb's version of the immuneACCESS table is confined to in-frame rearrangements and falls short of the full clone set. An unresolved V gene accounts for under half of the shortfall where checked; the remainder is of unknown origin. D and trimming were read from the DNA, whereas the V and J calls and clone size are those reported in that table. This sample comprises some 350,000 clones, 90% of them detected only once. Approximately 6.2% of the sample is held by the ten biggest clonotypes.

Whole blood was collected in K2EDTA tubes by collaborating institutions according to the institutions' own protocols. For TCRbeta analysis, collaborators shipped samples in one of three forms: frozen whole blood, isolated PBMCs, or DNA extracted from either of those sample types. The data were taken from a study of blood T cell repertoires in COVID-19 (dated by TCRdb to 2020 to 2021). Notes on the research overall: Samples covering the acute and convalescent phases of COVID-19 were provided by collaborators in the United States, Italy and Spain. Where available, HLA class I and class II types were obtained from metadata supplied by the sample provider rather than from assay-based typing. The repertoires were released in a freely available public database intended as a resource for research on the immune response to SARS-CoV-2. The samples were drawn from the first 160 participants of the ongoing ImmuneRACE study and from some 1,300 subjects provided by 6 global collaborators. Deeply sampled blood TCRbeta repertoires from subjects exposed to, actively infected with, or recovered from COVID-19 were included in the dataset. The prospective study material was composed of cDNA or gDNA derived from T cells, B-cell-depleted T cells, or PBMCs. The sample metadata nearly always contained a de-identified subject ID, COVID-19 status, age in years and sex. Results the study describes overall, beyond this receptor: How much clinical and demographic metadata was included differed by source and by participant, and the metadata was provided uncurated.

The CDR3 spans 14 residues, from the cysteine through the phenylalanine. The CDR3 DNA has 42 bases and is translated from base 1. Taken from the germline V gene, the CDR1 and CDR2 loops are LGHNA and YNFKEQ. At the junction V is shortened by 0 bases and J by 0 bases, with 5 bases in between. The specimen was peripheral blood. The receptor was derived from a man between 18 and 35 years old with active or convalescent COVID-19. The chain is made from TRBV4-2 and TRBJ1-1; the D gene identity is not certain. The CDR3 corresponds to CASSQDVLNTEAFF. The nucleotide sequence is given as TGTGCCAGCAGCCAAGACGTTTTGAACACTGAAGCTTTCTTT.